What follows describes a single TCR beta chain. This specimen comes from a study of T cell changes during pregnancy in multiple sclerosis. Germline CDR1 reads SGHTA; CDR2 reads FQGNSA. The CDR3 totals 14 residues. With 5 bases removed from V and 1 base from J, the gap between germline ends came to 11 bases. This table comes from immunoSEQ multiplex PCR, and its TCRdb copy is limited to in-frame clones, with some not included. The table lists fewer than 50,000 clones, roughly 92% of them singletons, with around 0.4% in the top ten. The input for sequencing was CD4+ T cells from peripheral blood mononuclear cells, taken in the second trimester of pregnancy. This TCR was sampled from a female donor in good health, enrolled as a control in a pregnancy study. The J gene is TRBJ1-1, the V gene TRBV7-2; TRBD1 might be the D (5 bases). CDR3: CASSKQATNTEAFF. As DNA, the CDR3 is TGTGCCAGCAGCAAACAGGCTACGAACACTGAAGCTTTCTTT.